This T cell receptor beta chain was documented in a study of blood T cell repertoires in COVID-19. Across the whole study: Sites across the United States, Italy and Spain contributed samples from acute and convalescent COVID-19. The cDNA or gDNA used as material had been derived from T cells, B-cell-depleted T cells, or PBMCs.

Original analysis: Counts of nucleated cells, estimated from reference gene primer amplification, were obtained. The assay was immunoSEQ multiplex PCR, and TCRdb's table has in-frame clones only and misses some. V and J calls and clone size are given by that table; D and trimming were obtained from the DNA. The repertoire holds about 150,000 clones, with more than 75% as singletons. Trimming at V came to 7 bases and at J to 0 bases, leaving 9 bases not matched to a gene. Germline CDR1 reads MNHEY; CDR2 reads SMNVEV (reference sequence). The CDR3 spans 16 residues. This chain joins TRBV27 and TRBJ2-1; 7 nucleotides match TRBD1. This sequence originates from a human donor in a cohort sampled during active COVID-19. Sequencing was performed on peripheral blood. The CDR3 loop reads CASNRLRDSSYNEQFF. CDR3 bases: TGTGCCAGCAACCGTCTCCGGGACAGCTCCTACAATGAGCAGTTCTTC.